What follows are 9 T cell receptor beta chains derived from one specimen sequenced in a study of identifying expanded T cells in peripheral blood. Clones were sequenced by immunoSEQ multiplex PCR, and TCRdb holds only the in-frame ones, with some missing. The sample contains tens of thousands of clones, 70% to 90% of which appear only once. Sequenced sample: blood. The source is a person aged 18 to 75 in good health.

The rearrangement joins TRBV2 to TRBJ2-7; 8 nucleotides agree with TRBD1. Germline assignment: CDR1 SNHLY and CDR2 FYNNEI. The CDR3 is 13 residues long. Trimming cost V 7 bases and J 3 bases; bases outside gene matches: 5. CDR3 bases: TGTGCCAGCAATAGCGACAGGGGCTACGAGCAGTACTTC. This sequence encodes CASNSDRGYEQYF.

The chain employs TRBV2 and TRBJ1-4, with a weak D call TRBD1 (6 bases). The CDR3 sequence is 15 residues long. Trimming stripped 6 bases from V and 0 bases from J, with 11 bases between. Germline CDR1 SNHLY, CDR2 FYNNEI. The CDR3: CASSRQGTTNEKLFF. The CDR3, as DNA: TGTGCCAGCAGCCGTCAGGGGACAACTAATGAAAAACTGTTTTTT.

The rearrangement links TRBV11-2 to TRBJ1-1; D gene ambiguous. CDR3 size: 13 residues. Per the germline V gene, CDR1 is SGHAT and CDR2 is FQNNGV. V was clipped by 0 bases and J by 7 bases, with 9 bases between them. This CDR3 reads CASSLDVRLEAFF. CDR3 nucleotide sequence: TGTGCCAGCAGCTTAGATGTGCGGCTTGAAGCTTTCTTT. The whole variable domain, filled in from reference TRBV11-2 and TRBJ1-1, reads EAGVAQSPRYKIIEKRQSVAFWCNPISGHATLYWYQQILGQGPKLLIQFQNNGVVDDSQLPKDRFSAERLKGVDSTLKIQPAKLEDSAVYLCASSLDVRLEAFFGQGTRLTVV.

J is TRBJ2-5 and V is TRBV21-1; whether TRBD2, the table's D call, matches the DNA was not checked. TRBV21-1 is a known pseudogene. This CDR3 comprises 11 residues. The CDR3 spells CAVRVQETQYF. DNA for the CDR3: TGTGCCGTCCGGGTCCAAGAGACCCAGTACTTC.

The chain links TRBV7-6 to TRBJ2-5; 12 nucleotides align to TRBD2. Per germline, CDR1 SGHVS and CDR2 FNYEAQ. J was trimmed by 1 base and V by 6 bases; bases with no gene match: 6. This CDR3 has 16 residues. The CDR3 spells CASRLTSGGIQETQYF. CDR3 DNA: TGTGCCAGCAGACTAACTAGCGGGGGGATCCAAGAGACCCAGTACTTC.

V usage is TRBV7-3 and J usage is TRBJ2-7; TRBD1 aligns across 8 bases. The length of the CDR3 is 13 residues. The ends lost 3 bases at V and 6 bases at J; junction bases unmatched: 4. Per germline, CDR1 SGHTA and CDR2 FQGTGA. The CDR3 loop is CASSFQTGGEQYF. The CDR3 nucleotides read TGTGCCAGCAGCTTCCAAACAGGGGGCGAGCAGTACTTC. The variable domain in full, completed from reference TRBV7-3 and TRBJ2-7, reads GAGVSQTPSNKVTEKGKYVELRCDPISGHTALYWYRQSLGQGPEFLIYFQGTGAADDSGLPNDRFFAVRPEGSVSTLKIQRTERGDSAVYLCASSFQTGGEQYFGPGTRLTVT.

This rearrangement joins TRBV4-1 to TRBJ2-7, with D possibly matching TRBD1 (6 bases). Germline V CDR1 and CDR2: MGHRA, YSYEKL. The CDR3 totals 16 residues. The V end lost 5 bases, the J end lost 5 bases, and 22 bases lay between the germline ends. The CDR3 loop reads CASSMSPGASHDEQYF. DNA of the CDR3: TGCGCCAGCAGCATGAGCCCAGGGGCCTCTCATGACGAGCAGTACTTC.

As to this clone: At the DNA level, this CDR3 is encoded by other sequences in the same sample as well. This rearrangement joins TRBV10-3 to TRBJ1-3, with D uncertain. Deletions cut 0 bases from V and 0 bases from J, with 6 bases between. This CDR3 spans 15 amino acids. CDR1 is ENHRY, CDR2 SYGVKD, per germline. CDR3 region: CAISESRSSGNTIYF. CDR3 coding DNA: TGTGCCATCAGTGAGTCGAGGAGCTCTGGAAACACCATATATTTT.

The chain is built from TRBV2 and TRBJ2-1; 10 bases map to TRBD1. CDR1 is SNHLY and CDR2 is FYNNEI in the germline V gene. The CDR3 sequence is 20 residues long. V shed 5 bases, J shed 1 base, and the junction held 17 bases outside the gene matches. The CDR3 here is CASSSFPGQGPRLSYNEQFF. For the CDR3, the DNA is TGTGCCAGCAGTTCCTTTCCGGGACAGGGGCCCCGACTATCCTACAATGAGCAGTTCTTC.